This T cell receptor beta chain was sequenced in a study of control samples from healthy donors and cancer patients. The table came from immunoSEQ multiplex PCR; TCRdb's copy has only in-frame clones and leaves some out. The sample carries 100,000 to 150,000 clones, about nine tenths recorded once. This TCR was sampled from a man between 18 and 35 years old in good health. The material sequenced was blood.

CDR3 amino acids: CASSWDLSYEKLFF. The CDR3 nucleotides read TGTGCCAGCAGCTGGGATCTCTCCTATGAAAAACTGTTTTTT. The chain is built from TRBV7-9 and TRBJ1-4, with no clear D. Germline V CDR1 and CDR2: SEHNR, FQNEAQ (reference sequence). This CDR3 contains 14 residues. Deletions cut 4 bases from V and 6 bases from J, with 12 bases between.